These 30 T cell receptor beta chains were sequenced from one sample in a study of CD8+ T cells in alopecia areata (dated by TCRdb to 2016 to 2019). The sample's time point label, decoded: less than 25 weeks on oral tofacitinib. The label giving this sample's treatment or condition can be read as: oral pan-JAK inhibitor, 5-10 mg twice daily. Receptor libraries were prepared by the immunoSEQ multiplex PCR assay. For TCR sequencing, RNA was extracted from every sample and reverse transcribed into cDNA to serve as template. The immuneACCESS repertoire file appears here via TCRdb, limited to in-frame rearrangements. These files lack a portion of the clones; in checked studies, under half of the deficit traces to unresolved V genes, and the cause of the others is not known. Present in this sample are some 88,000 clones, about 40% of which were seen just once. The leading ten clones occupy around 18% of the sample.

The material sequenced was CD8+ T cells sorted from blood, taken at week 24, from a patient treated with tofacitinib. The receptor set was obtained from a human donor with alopecia areata.

This clone was recorded a few times. The chain employs TRBV9 and TRBJ2-3; D is ambiguous. V was trimmed by 0 bases and J by 6 bases, leaving 8 bases between them. Germline CDR1 and CDR2: SGDLS and YYNGEE. The CDR3 runs 13 residues. CDR3 DNA sequence: TGTGCCAGCAGCGTAGGGGATGGGGATACGCAGTATTTT. Protein product: CASSVGDGDTQYF.

This rearrangement joins TRBV19 to TRBJ2-7, with a weak D call TRBD2 (5 bases). The CDR3 is 10 residues long. Trimming cost V 9 bases and J 3 bases, with 6 bases left between them. In germline, CDR1 is LNHDA, CDR2 SQIVND (reference sequence). In nucleotides, the CDR3 is TGTGCCAGACGGGGCTACGAGCAGTACTTC. As protein: CARRGYEQYF. The whole variable domain, remainder taken from reference TRBV19 and TRBJ2-7, is DGGITQSPKYLFRKEGQNVTLSCEQNLNHDAMYWYRQDPGQGLRLIYYSQIVNDFQKGDIAEGYSVSREKKESFPLTVTSAQKNPTAFYLCARRGYEQYFGPGTRLTVT.

The table lists this clone with a few counts. The rearrangement links TRBV7-9 to TRBJ2-7; no definite D call. CDR1 and CDR2 from the germline V gene are SEHNR and FQNEAQ (reference sequence). This CDR3 region has 12 residues. V was clipped by 1 base and J by 7 bases, with 8 bases between them. CDR3 protein: CASSLVLGEQYF. For the CDR3, the DNA is TGTGCCAGCAGCTTAGTTTTGGGGGAGCAGTACTTC. The whole variable domain, remainder taken from reference TRBV7-9 and TRBJ2-7, is DTGVSQNPRHKITKRGQNVTFRCDPISEHNRLYWYRQTLGQGPEFLTYFQNEAQLEKSRLLSDRFSAERPKGSFSTLEIQRTEQGDSAMYLCASSLVLGEQYFGPGTRLTVT.

This clone was observed a few times. The gene calls are TRBV7-9 and TRBJ2-1, with 13 bases lining up with TRBD2. Trimming took 7 bases from V and 7 from J; bases not matched to a gene: 7. The length of the CDR3 is 15 residues. CDR1 SEHNR and CDR2 FQNEAQ come from the germline V gene (reference sequence). In DNA, the CDR3 is TGTGCCAGCACCCAACCGGGACTAGCGGGAAATGAGCAGTTCTTC. It codes for CASTQPGLAGNEQFF.

J is TRBJ2-3 and V is TRBV19; D is perhaps TRBD2 (5 bases). Germline CDR1 and CDR2: LNHDA and SQIVND (reference sequence). V lost 9 bases to trimming and J lost 2 bases, with 12 bases between them. The CDR3 sequence is 13 residues long. The CDR3 DNA follows: TGTGCCAGCCACTACGGGAACACAGATACGCAGTATTTT. Translated: CASHYGNTDTQYF.

The chain joins TRBV4-1 to TRBJ1-1, with D unclear. V lost 3 bases and J 1 base, leaving 9 bases between the germline ends. CDR1 and CDR2 (germline): MGHRA, YSYEKL. The CDR3 has 14 residues. CDR3 coding DNA: TGCGCCAGCAGCCACCCCACACGGAACACTGAAGCTTTCTTT. Translated, it gives CASSHPTRNTEAFF.

This clone was recorded a few times. The chain combines TRBV27 with TRBJ1-2; no reliable D call. The CDR3 length is 14 residues. V was cut by 3 bases and J by 4 bases, with 12 bases left in between. Looked up from germline, CDR1 is MNHEY and CDR2 is SMNVEV (reference sequence). The CDR3 region has the DNA TGTGCCAGCAGTTTGGATAGGGTCGGCTATGGCTACACCTTC. This gives the protein CASSLDRVGYGYTF.

This chain connects TRBV10-3 to TRBJ1-2, with D perhaps TRBD1 (5 bases). The CDR3 spans 11 residues. The germline V gene encodes CDR1 ENHRY and CDR2 SYGVKD. The V end lost 3 bases, the J end lost 14 bases, and 13 bases lay between the germline ends. In nucleotides, the CDR3 is TGTGCCATCAGTGAAGACAGATCCTATACCTTC. Its translation is CAISEDRSYTF.

The chain has TRBV10-3 and TRBJ2-4; D is undetermined. This CDR3 spans 12 amino acids. Germline values: CDR1 ENHRY, CDR2 SYGVKD. Between the trimmed V and J ends, which lost 11 bases and 7 bases, there was a span of 15 bases. The CDR3 reads CAPRTVLNIQYF. In nucleotides, the CDR3 is TGTGCCCCTAGGACGGTGTTGAACATTCAGTACTTC.

The rearrangement uses TRBV27 and TRBJ2-5; 7 bases match TRBD2. The CDR3 is 13 residues long. The trim removed 5 bases at V and 3 bases at J, leaving 3 bases unmatched. Germline CDR1 is MNHEY and CDR2 is SMNVEV (reference sequence). This chain's CDR3 is CASSEAGEETQYF. CDR3 sequence (DNA): TGTGCCAGCAGTGAGGCGGGAGAAGAGACCCAGTACTTC.

This clone was recorded once. The gene calls are TRBV7-9 and TRBJ1-2; TRBD1 matches at 7 bases. J lost 4 bases, V lost 4 bases, and 6 bases had no gene match. CDR3 size: 14 residues. Germline values: CDR1 SEHNR, CDR2 FQNEAQ (reference sequence). The CDR3 bases are TGTGCCAGCAGCTCGACAGGGAAGGGCTATGGCTACACCTTC. Its protein product is CASSSTGKGYGYTF.

The chain employs TRBV4-1 and TRBJ2-7; 11 bases are shared with TRBD2. The CDR3 is 15 amino acids. V shed 2 bases and J 5 bases; nucleotides not matched to a gene: 5. Germline V lookup: CDR1 MGHRA, CDR2 YSYEKL. The CDR3 reads CASSQYLAGGDEQYF. The CDR3 DNA sequence: TGCGCCAGCAGCCAATATCTAGCGGGAGGAGACGAGCAGTACTTC.

This clone was picked up a small number of times. The V gene is TRBV30, the J gene TRBJ2-3; 9 bases agree with TRBD2. From germline, CDR1 is GTSNPN and CDR2 SVGIG (reference sequence). V trimming: 1 base; J trimming: 2 bases; junction bases outside the gene matches: 7. The CDR3 extends over 16 amino acids. The CDR3 sequence: CAWSGGSGSYTDTQYF. CDR3 DNA: TGTGCCTGGAGTGGAGGTAGCGGGAGCTACACAGATACGCAGTATTTT.

This sequence joins TRBV13 and TRBJ2-2; 7 bases are shared with TRBD2. The V segment lost 0 bases and the J segment 2 bases; nucleotides outside the gene matches: 6. Looked up from germline, CDR1 is PRHDT and CDR2 is FYEKMQ (reference sequence). The CDR3 covers 17 residues. The CDR3 DNA is TGTGCCAGCAGCTTAGGGGCAAGCGGGGTAAACACCGGGGAGCTGTTTTTT. Protein product: CASSLGASGVNTGELFF. The variable domain in full, completed from reference TRBV13 and TRBJ2-2, reads AAGVIQSPRHLIKEKRETATLKCYPIPRHDTVYWYQQGPGQDPQFLISFYEKMQSDKGSIPDRFSAQQFSDYHSELNMSSLELGDSALYFCASSLGASGVNTGELFFGEGSRLTVL.

This chain links TRBV15 with TRBJ2-1; TRBD2 matches at 12 bases. The CDR3 has 16 amino acids. Germline CDR1 and CDR2: LNHNV and YYDKDF (reference sequence). With 0 bases clipped from V and 10 bases from J, the junction kept 7 bases outside the gene matches. CDR3 region: CATSRDPLAGGDEQFF. CDR3 DNA: TGTGCCACCAGCAGAGATCCCCTAGCGGGAGGGGACGAGCAGTTCTTC. Full variable domain (outside the CDR3, taken from reference TRBV15 and TRBJ2-1): DAMVIQNPRYQVTQFGKPVTLSCSQTLNHNVMYWYQQKSSQAPKLLFHYYDKDFNNEADTPDNFQSRRPNTSFCFLDIRSPGLGDTAMYLCATSRDPLAGGDEQFFGPGTRLTVL.

V usage is TRBV7-9 and J usage is TRBJ2-5; TRBD2 matches at 11 bases. The CDR3 loop spans 15 amino acids. Germline trimming cut 5 bases from V and 3 bases from J; bases unmatched to any gene: 5. The germline CDR1 and CDR2 sequences are SEHNR and FQNEAQ (reference sequence). CDR3 DNA: TGTGCCAGCAGCCCTCCGGGACTAGCGGAAGAGACCCAGTACTTC. Translation: CASSPPGLAEETQYF.

The chain uses TRBV30 and TRBJ2-2; D not resolved. Trimming pared 1 base from V and 6 bases from J, leaving 3 bases between. The CDR3 covers 11 residues. Germline-derived CDR1 and CDR2 are GTSNPN and SVGIG (reference sequence). CDR3 nucleotide sequence: TGTGCCTGGAGTGAGCCCGGGGAGCTGTTTTTT. It encodes CAWSEPGELFF.

The chain employs TRBV5-1 and TRBJ2-1; 10 nucleotides match TRBD1. The ends lost 4 bases at V and 5 bases at J; junction bases unmatched: 6. The germline V gene has CDR1 SGHRS and CDR2 YFSETQ. The CDR3 runs to 15 residues. CDR3 coding DNA: TGCGCCAGCAGCGAGGGACAGGGGACGGACAATGAGCAGTTCTTC. It yields the protein CASSEGQGTDNEQFF. Together with reference TRBV5-1 and TRBJ2-1, the CDR3 gives the full variable domain: KAGVTQTPRYLIKTRGQQVTLSCSPISGHRSVSWYQQTPGQGLQFLFEYFSETQRNKGNFPGRFSGRQFSNSRSEMNVSTLELGDSALYLCASSEGQGTDNEQFFGPGTRLTVL.

The chain links TRBV15 to TRBJ2-1, with 7 bases fitting TRBD2. CDR1 is LNHNV, CDR2 YYDKDF, per germline (reference sequence). This CDR3 has 14 amino acids. The V segment lost 3 bases and the J segment 6 bases; nucleotides outside the gene matches: 5. The CDR3 reads CATSSAGATNEQFF. In nucleotides, the CDR3 is TGTGCCACCAGCAGTGCGGGAGCAACCAATGAGCAGTTCTTC.

The chain combines TRBV7-2 with TRBJ2-7; 7 bases are a match to TRBD2. After removal of 1 base from V and 3 bases from J, the junction contained 3 bases not matched to a gene. Germline V gene data show CDR1 as SGHTA and CDR2 as FQGNSA. CDR3 length: 14 amino acids. CDR3 sequence (DNA): TGTGCCAGCAGCTTAGGACTAGCAGGCTACGAGCAGTACTTC. Its translation is CASSLGLAGYEQYF.

The rearrangement joins TRBV27 to TRBJ2-6, with 12 bases aligning to TRBD2. V lost 3 bases, J lost 2 bases, and 5 bases stayed unmatched. The germline CDR1 and CDR2 sequences are MNHEY and SMNVEV (reference sequence). CDR3 length equals 18 residues. The CDR3 DNA follows: TGTGCCAGCAGTTTGCTAGCGGGGGGGGTGGCTGGGGCCAACGTCCTGACTTTC. Protein sequence: CASSLLAGGVAGANVLTF.

This chain uses TRBV7-9 with TRBJ2-7; 10 bases map to TRBD2. The germline V gene has CDR1 SEHNR and CDR2 FQNEAQ (reference sequence). This CDR3 is 16 amino acids long. V shed 5 bases and J 4 bases; nucleotides not matched to a gene: 11. CDR3 sequence (DNA): TGTGCCAGCAGCCCTCGGACTAGCGGACCAGGGTACGAGCAGTACTTC. This codes for CASSPRTSGPGYEQYF.

This chain uses TRBV5-4 with TRBJ1-2, with D perhaps matching TRBD1 (5 bases). Trimming removed 2 bases from V and 1 base from J, with 15 bases in between. Germline V CDR1 and CDR2: SGHNT, YYREEE (reference sequence). This CDR3 is built from 16 residues. The CDR3 nucleotides read TGTGCCAGCAGCTTAGACGCCGGGACCCGTAACTATGGCTACACCTTC. Translating gives CASSLDAGTRNYGYTF.

There are many counts of this clone. The V and J genes are TRBV7-9 and TRBJ2-7; tentatively, D is TRBD1 or TRBD2 (5 bases each). Deletions cut 5 bases from V and 3 bases from J, with 11 bases between. The CDR3 is 13 residues long. Germline V gene lookup returns CDR1 SEHNR and CDR2 FQNEAQ (reference sequence). The CDR3 coding sequence is TGTGCCAGCAGCCACGGGACGGACTACGAGCAGTACTTC. It specifies CASSHGTDYEQYF. Complete variable domain (other parts from reference TRBV7-9 and TRBJ2-7): DTGVSQNPRHKITKRGQNVTFRCDPISEHNRLYWYRQTLGQGPEFLTYFQNEAQLEKSRLLSDRFSAERPKGSFSTLEIQRTEQGDSAMYLCASSHGTDYEQYFGPGTRLTVT.

The chain carries TRBV5-4 and TRBJ2-1; D is ambiguous. CDR3 length: 12 residues. CDR1 SGHNT and CDR2 YYREEE come from the germline V gene (reference sequence). Trimming removed 0 bases at V and 9 bases at J, with 7 bases between. CDR3 coding DNA: TGTGCCAGCAGCTTGGCCGCGTCTGAGCAGTTCTTC. This gives the protein CASSLAASEQFF. Based on the CDR3 plus reference TRBV5-4 and TRBJ2-1, the full variable domain is ETGVTQSPTHLIKTRGQQVTLRCSSQSGHNTVSWYQQALGQGPQFIFQYYREEENGRGNFPPRFSGLQFPNYSSELNVNALELDDSALYLCASSLAASEQFFGPGTRLTVL.

This clone was detected a few times. The chain employs TRBV7-9 and TRBJ2-5; tentative D call: TRBD1 (5 bases). Trimming took off 5 bases at V and 5 bases at J, with 15 bases between the two ends. The CDR3 spans 14 residues. Germline CDR1 and CDR2: SEHNR and FQNEAQ (reference sequence). The CDR3: CASSRTTGRETQYF. CDR3 in DNA: TGTGCCAGCAGCCGCACCACAGGCAGGGAGACCCAGTACTTC.

The V gene is TRBV19, the J gene TRBJ2-1; the match to TRBD2 covers 9 bases. Trimming cost V 11 bases and J 7 bases; bases outside gene matches: 12. This CDR3 has 14 amino acids. The germline V gene encodes CDR1 LNHDA and CDR2 SQIVND (reference sequence). This CDR3 is CACAEGLAANEQFF. CDR3 DNA: TGTGCCTGCGCCGAGGGACTAGCAGCTAATGAGCAGTTCTTC.

This clone was counted a single time. The chain carries TRBV7-2 and TRBJ1-5; 9 positions agree with TRBD1. CDR1 and CDR2 (germline): SGHTA, FQGNSA. The CDR3 consists of 15 residues. Germline trimming cut 3 bases from V and 9 bases from J; bases unmatched to any gene: 9. CDR3 DNA sequence: TGTGCCAGCAGCTTCACAGACAGGGGGGTTGGGCCCCAGCATTTT. Amino acid sequence: CASSFTDRGVGPQHF.

This clone has more than one count but fewer than ten. The CDR3 nucleotides read TGTGCCAGCAGCACCGCAGGGGAGCTGTTTTTT. This gives the protein CASSTAGELFF. This chain connects TRBV7-2 to TRBJ2-2, with unresolved D. The CDR3 is 11 amino acids. The germline gives CDR1 SGHTA, CDR2 FQGNSA. The ends were cut back, 5 bases at V and 8 bases at J, with 6 bases in the middle. Looking up the rest from reference TRBV7-2 and TRBJ2-2 gives the full variable domain: GAGVSQSPSNKVTEKGKDVELRCDPISGHTALYWYRQSLGQGLEFLIYFQGNSAPDKSGLPSDRFSAERTGGSVSTLTIQRTQQEDSAVYLCASSTAGELFFGEGSRLTVL.

The chain links TRBV30 to TRBJ2-5; D is unclear. The CDR3 has 15 amino acids. V was shortened by 0 bases and J by 5 bases, with 16 bases between the two germline ends. Germline loops: CDR1 GTSNPN, CDR2 SVGIG (reference sequence). CDR3 residues: CAWSVHSTVGETQYF. The CDR3 nucleotides are TGTGCCTGGAGTGTACATAGTACCGTAGGGGAGACCCAGTACTTC.